One sample yielded the 16 T cell receptor beta chains listed below, sequenced in a study of T cells in Graves' hyperthyroidism and ophthalmopathy (dated by TCRdb to the late 2010s). Libraries were constructed by multiplex PCR. The sequencer listed for this sample is Illumina HiSeq 2000. Amplification of TCR beta CDR3 regions was carried out from RNA transcripts. A first-round RT-PCR of the TCR CDR3 used the HTBI primer set with the Qiagen OneStep RT-PCR kit. TCRdb reprocessing: public reads trimmed at Q25 with fastp, clones called with MiXCR, in-frame beta chains kept. Merged by CDR3 protein, the rows form single entries marked with the most common genes and DNA. Recorded for this sample are some 720,000 distinct CDR3 sequences; roughly 17% of them occurred a single time. Of the sample, around 7.7% falls within the top ten clones. The specimen was blood. The receptors stem from a man between 18 and 29 years old with Graves' hyperthyroidism.

The chain couples TRBV10-3 to TRBJ1-5; weak D call: TRBD1 (6 bases). The germline V gene has CDR1 ENHRY and CDR2 SYGVKD. The CDR3 is made up of 12 amino acids. The ends were cut back, 9 bases at V and 7 bases at J, with 13 bases in the middle. The CDR3 here is CAIGTGNQPQHF. In DNA, the CDR3 is TGTGCCATTGGCACAGGGAACCAGCCCCAGCATTTT.

Only a few counts were recorded for this clonotype. This chain connects TRBV28 to TRBJ2-5; 7 positions agree with TRBD1. The CDR3 is 13 residues long. CDR1 and CDR2 (germline): MDHEN, SYDVKM. Trimming at V came to 8 bases and at J to 1 base, leaving 4 bases not matched to a gene. CDR3 protein: CASLRDSQETQYF. The CDR3 region has the DNA TGTGCCAGCCTCCGGGACAGCCAAGAGACCCAGTACTTC.

CDR3 in DNA: TGTGCCAGCAGATCCCCGGAAAGAGGTGACGGGGAGCTGTTTTTT. It yields the protein CASRSPERGDGELFF. V gene TRBV12-3 or TRBV12-4 combines with J gene TRBJ2-2, with D unresolved. The CDR3 runs 15 residues. Trimming left V 6 bases short and J 7 bases short, with 18 bases between.

This clonotype was seen at least ten times. The gene calls are TRBV28 and TRBJ2-5; 7 nucleotides match TRBD1. The junction had 13 bases not matched to a gene; V was cut back by 6 bases and J by 3 bases. CDR3 length: 16 residues. Germline loops: CDR1 MDHEN, CDR2 SYDVKM. In DNA form, the CDR3 reads TGTGCCAGCAGGAACATAGTCGGACAGGCAGAAGAGACCCAGTACTTC. Protein: CASRNIVGQAEETQYF.

This clonotype has more than one count but fewer than ten. The chain carries TRBV20-1 and TRBJ2-7, with a tentative D call TRBD2 (5 bases). Deletions cut 0 bases from V and 2 bases from J, with 14 bases between. From germline, CDR1 is DFQATT and CDR2 SNEGSKA (reference sequence). CDR3 length: 15 amino acids. The CDR3 sequence is CSARDLSGNPYEQYF. DNA for the CDR3: TGCAGTGCTAGAGATCTCTCCGGGAACCCCTACGAGCAGTACTTC.

A few counts support this clonotype. The gene calls are TRBV29-1 and TRBJ2-4; 12 nucleotides align to TRBD1. The CDR3 totals 15 residues. Germline CDR1 and CDR2: SQVTM and ANQGSEA. V trimming: 5 bases; J trimming: 6 bases; junction bases outside the gene matches: 8. CDR3 sequence (DNA): TGCAGCGTTTCGACCGGGACAGGGGGCCTAAACATTCAGTACTTC. Amino acid sequence: CSVSTGTGGLNIQYF.

This clonotype was seen a few times. The genes are TRBV19 and TRBJ2-3; 7 bases fit TRBD2. Germline V CDR1 and CDR2: LNHDA, SQIVND (reference sequence). This CDR3 is 14 amino acids long. With V trimmed by 4 bases and J by 4 bases, 5 bases remained unmatched. The CDR3 reads CASSSGSNPDTQYF. The CDR3 nucleotides read TGTGCCAGTAGTAGCGGGAGTAATCCAGATACGCAGTATTTT.

The chain has TRBV5-1 and TRBJ2-1; 8 bases line up with TRBD2. This CDR3 has 16 residues. Trimming at V came to 0 bases and at J to 3 bases, leaving 5 bases not matched to a gene. In germline, CDR1 is SGHRS, CDR2 YFSETQ. In DNA, the CDR3 is TGCGCCAGCAGCTTGGAACTAGCGGCCTTCTACAATGAGCAGTTCTTC. Encoded protein: CASSLELAAFYNEQFF. Based on the CDR3 plus reference TRBV5-1 and TRBJ2-1, the full variable domain is KAGVTQTPRYLIKTRGQQVTLSCSPISGHRSVSWYQQTPGQGLQFLFEYFSETQRNKGNFPGRFSGRQFSNSRSEMNVSTLELGDSALYLCASSLELAAFYNEQFFGPGTRLTVL.

This clonotype was observed many times. The chain uses TRBV20-1 and TRBJ1-5; D unresolved. The germline V and J ends were trimmed by 1 base and 4 bases, with 5 bases remaining between them. Looked up from germline, CDR1 is DFQATT and CDR2 is SNEGSKA (reference sequence). The CDR3 sequence is 12 residues long. The CDR3 sequence: CSARGPNQPQHF. The CDR3 nucleotides read TGCAGTGCTAGAGGCCCTAATCAGCCCCAGCATTTT.

This clonotype was counted only a few times. The chain has TRBV20-1 and TRBJ1-1; D possibly corresponds to TRBD1 (5 bases). V lost 4 bases and J lost 0, with 12 bases in between. This CDR3 has 14 residues. Germline assignment: CDR1 DFQATT and CDR2 SNEGSKA (reference sequence). CDR3 amino acids: CSAISGAMNTEAFF. The CDR3 DNA reads TGCAGTGCTATTAGCGGGGCCATGAACACTGAAGCTTTCTTT.

There are a few counts of this clonotype. The V call is TRBV6-1, the J call TRBJ2-3; no clear D. Germline V gene data show CDR1 as MNHNS and CDR2 as SASEGT. The CDR3 is made up of 14 amino acids. The V end lost 6 bases, the J end lost 2 bases, and 12 bases lay between the germline ends. The CDR3 reads CASSTPEFTDTQYF. In DNA, the CDR3 is TGTGCCAGCAGCACCCCGGAGTTCACAGATACGCAGTATTTT.

This clonotype was seen at least ten times. The chain links TRBV11-2 to TRBJ2-1; 10 bases are a match to TRBD1. This CDR3 region has 15 residues. Germline loops: CDR1 SGHAT, CDR2 FQNNGV. V dropped 5 bases and J dropped 6; count of bases not matched to a gene: 7. The CDR3 sequence: CASSLDRGRFNEQFF. The CDR3, as DNA: TGTGCCAGCAGCCTTGACAGGGGGCGCTTCAATGAGCAGTTCTTC.

This clonotype was counted a few times. The V call is TRBV25-1, the J call TRBJ2-3; 9 nucleotides agree with TRBD2. CDR1 is MGHDK, CDR2 SYGVNS, per germline. The CDR3 consists of 15 residues. Trimming at V came to 3 bases and at J to 6 bases, leaving 7 bases not matched to a gene. CDR3 amino acids: CASSELAGAGDTQYF. The CDR3 DNA sequence: TGTGCCAGCAGTGAGTTAGCGGGAGCTGGGGATACGCAGTATTTT. The whole variable domain, remainder taken from reference TRBV25-1 and TRBJ2-3, is EADIYQTPRYLVIGTGKKITLECSQTMGHDKMYWYQQDPGMELHLIHYSYGVNSTEKGDLSSESTVSRIRTEHFPLTLESARPSHTSQYLCASSELAGAGDTQYFGPGTRLTVL.

The genes are TRBV6-2 or TRBV6-3 and TRBJ2-7; the match to TRBD2 covers 12 bases. Germline CDR1 reads MNHEY; CDR2 reads SVGEGT. The CDR3 is made up of 17 amino acids. J gave up 7 bases and V 4 bases, and 14 bases lay outside the gene matches. CDR3 loop: CASSSQTRLAGVREQYF. The CDR3 region has the DNA TGTGCCAGCAGTTCTCAGACTCGACTAGCGGGAGTGCGGGAGCAGTACTTC.

The table lists this clonotype with a few counts. This rearrangement joins TRBV7-9 to TRBJ2-2; D is undetermined. V lost 5 bases and J 4 bases, leaving 8 bases between the germline ends. CDR1 SEHNR and CDR2 FQNEAQ come from the germline V gene (reference sequence). The CDR3 consists of 13 residues. The CDR3 DNA reads as TGTGCCAGCAGCCACGGAAGCACCGGGGAGCTGTTTTTT. Translating it yields CASSHGSTGELFF.

This clonotype was detected ten times or more. The chain couples TRBV28 to TRBJ2-1, with D possibly TRBD1 on 5 matching bases. Germline values: CDR1 MDHEN, CDR2 SYDVKM. Trimming cost V 7 bases and J 2 bases, with 12 bases left between them. This CDR3 region has 14 residues. CDR3: CASTLRAAYNEQFF. DNA of the CDR3: TGTGCCAGCACCCTCAGGGCGGCCTACAATGAGCAGTTCTTC.